The sequence of this T cell receptor (beta chain) was determined in a study of cytomegalovirus exposure and HLA in healthy donors. Study-level background: Per a later analysis, the 550 to 850 first-cohort and 120 validation repertoires shared one platform. The study, taken as a whole, reports: Researchers reported that a few CMV-associated chains were confirmed in vitro as CMV antigen-specific. Among TCR beta chains, those listed as cytomegalovirus-associated numbered about 160. Reported performance of the classifier showed diagnosis of cytomegalovirus status with high specificity and sensitivity.

This CDR3 contains 13 residues. CDR1 is SGHRS, CDR2 YFSETQ, per germline. Trimming removed 0 bases at V and 2 bases at J, with 4 bases between. For this clone: Its antigen remains unidentified.

Sequenced by immunoSEQ multiplex PCR; TCRdb stores in-frame clones only, minus some. There are roughly 130,000 clones in the sample; approximately 89% occur only once, and around 9% lies in the top ten. Source material: PBMCs. The chain employs TRBV5-1 and TRBJ2-3; D is ambiguous. The TCR originated in a woman aged 18-29 years in good health and CMV-seropositive. CDR3 residues: CASSLAFTDTQYF. CDR3 nucleotide sequence: TGCGCCAGCAGCTTGGCCTTCACAGATACGCAGTATTTT.